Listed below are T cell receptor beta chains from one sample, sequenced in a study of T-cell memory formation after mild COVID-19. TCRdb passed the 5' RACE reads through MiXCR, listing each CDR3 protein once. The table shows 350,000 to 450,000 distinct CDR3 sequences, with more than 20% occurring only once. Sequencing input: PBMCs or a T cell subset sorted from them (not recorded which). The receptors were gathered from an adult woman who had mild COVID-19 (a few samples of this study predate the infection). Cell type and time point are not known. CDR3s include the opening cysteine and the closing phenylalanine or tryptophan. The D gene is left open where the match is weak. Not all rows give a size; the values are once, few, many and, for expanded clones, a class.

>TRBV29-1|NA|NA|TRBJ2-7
TGCAGCACCCTGGCAGTCAGCAACCCCTACGAGCAGTACTTC
CSTLAVSNPYEQYF
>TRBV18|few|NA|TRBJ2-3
TGTGCCAGCTCACCTGAACGGCATACGCAGTATTTT
CASSPERHTQYF
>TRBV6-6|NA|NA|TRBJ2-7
TGTGCCAGCGGGGGGGCAGCGTCCCCCTACGAGCAGTACTTC
CASGGAASPYEQYF
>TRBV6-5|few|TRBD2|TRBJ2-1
TGTGCCAGCAGTCCTTCGGGGGGGACTTACAATGAGCAGTTCTTC
CASSPSGGTYNEQFF
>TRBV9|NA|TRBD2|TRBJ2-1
TGTGCCAGCAGCACCGGACTAGCGGGAGTCAGAAGCTCCTACAATGAGCAGTTCTTC
CASSTGLAGVRSSYNEQFF
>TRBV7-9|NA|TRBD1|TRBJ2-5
TGTGCCAGCAGCTCCTATGAGGGGGCATCCTTCGGGACCCAGTACTTC
CASSSYEGASFGTQYF
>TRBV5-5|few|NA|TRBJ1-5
TGTGCCAGCAGCTTTTCCGGGACCGCCGATCAGCCCCAGCATTTT
CASSFSGTADQPQHF
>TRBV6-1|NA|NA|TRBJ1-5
TGTGCCAGCAGTGAAGCCGCTCAGCCCCAGCATTTT
CASSEAAQPQHF
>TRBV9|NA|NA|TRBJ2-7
TGTGCCAGCAGCGTAGCTACGGGACATTACGAGCAGTACTTC
CASSVATGHYEQYF
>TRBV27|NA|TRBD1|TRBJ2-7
TGTGCCAGCAGTATGACCAGACAGGGCTCCTACGAGCAGTACTTC
CASSMTRQGSYEQYF
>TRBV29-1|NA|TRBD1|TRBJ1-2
TGCAGCGTTGAAACAGGGGATGGAGGCTACACCTTC
CSVETGDGGYTF
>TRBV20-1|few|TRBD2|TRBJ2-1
TGCAGTGCGCTTATAACTAGCGGGGGCTCCTACAATGAGCAGTTCTTC
CSALITSGGSYNEQFF
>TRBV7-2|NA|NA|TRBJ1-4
TGTGCCAGCAGCTTAGCGCGGGGTATCAATGAAAAACTGTTTTTT
CASSLARGINEKLFF
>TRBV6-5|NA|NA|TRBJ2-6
TGTGCCAGCAGTTATTCGAGACCCAACTCTGGGGCCAACGTCCTGACTTTC
CASSYSRPNSGANVLTF
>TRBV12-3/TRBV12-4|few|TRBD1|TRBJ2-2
TGTGCCAGCAGACCGGGACAGTACACCGGGGAGCTGTTTTTT
CASRPGQYTGELFF
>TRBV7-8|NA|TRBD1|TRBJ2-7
TGTGCCAGCAGCTTGCCAGGGGGCGGCGAGCAGTACTTC
CASSLPGGGEQYF
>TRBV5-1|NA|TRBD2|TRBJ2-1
TGCGCCAGCAGCTCCTGGTTAGCGGGTGGGAATGAGCAGTTCTTC
CASSSWLAGGNEQFF
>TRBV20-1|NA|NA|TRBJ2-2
TGCAGTGCTAGTAGGGCAGATCCGAACACCGGGGAGCTGTTTTTT
CSASRADPNTGELFF
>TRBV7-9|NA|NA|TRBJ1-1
TGTGCCAGCAGCCCAACGGGGGGGGCCGCTTTCTTT
CASSPTGGAAFF
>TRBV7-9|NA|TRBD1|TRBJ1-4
TGTGCCAGCAGCACGGACAGGGTTGGAACTAATGAAAAACTGTTTTTT
CASSTDRVGTNEKLFF
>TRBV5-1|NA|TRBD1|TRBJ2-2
TGCGCCAGCAGCGCAGACAGGGGATCCACCGGGGAGCTGTTTTTT
CASSADRGSTGELFF
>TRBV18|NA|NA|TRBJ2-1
TGTGCCAGCTCACCAGAGCCTTACCGGGGCGATGAGCAGTTCTTC
CASSPEPYRGDEQFF
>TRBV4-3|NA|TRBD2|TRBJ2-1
TGCGCCAGCAGCCAAGGGGCGGGAGGGTCCTACAATGAGCAGTTCTTC
CASSQGAGGSYNEQFF
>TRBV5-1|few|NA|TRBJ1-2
TGCGCCAGCAGTGATATGGAGAGGGTCCCGGATGGCTACACCTTC
CASSDMERVPDGYTF
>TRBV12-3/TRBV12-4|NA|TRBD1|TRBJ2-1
TGTGCCAGCAGTTTGACAGGGGGAATCGGTGAGCAGTTCTTC
CASSLTGGIGEQFF
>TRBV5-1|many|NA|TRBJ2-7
TGTGCCAGCAGCCTTGAGGGGTACGAGCAGTACTTC
CASSLEGYEQYF
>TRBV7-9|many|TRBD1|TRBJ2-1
TGTGCCAGCAGCCCACCCGGGACAGTGCCCAATGAGCAGTTCTTC
CASSPPGTVPNEQFF
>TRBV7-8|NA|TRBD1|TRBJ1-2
TGTGCCAGCAGCCCCTTGACAGGGAACTATGGCTACACCTTC
CASSPLTGNYGYTF
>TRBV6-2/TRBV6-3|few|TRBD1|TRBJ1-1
TGTGCCAGCCGCTACCGGGACAGGGCGAACACTGAAGCTTTCTTT
CASRYRDRANTEAFF
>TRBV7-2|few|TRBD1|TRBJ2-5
TGTGCCAGCAGCTCACGCGGCAGGGGGCTGGGACAAGAGACCCAGTACTTC
CASSSRGRGLGQETQYF
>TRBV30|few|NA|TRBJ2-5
TGTGCCTGGAGTGTACGTGTGCGGGAGACCCAGTACTTC
CAWSVRVRETQYF
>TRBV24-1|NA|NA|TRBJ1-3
TGTGCCACCAGTGATTTGTTTCGGATAGGGACTGGAAACACCATATATTTT
CATSDLFRIGTGNTIYF
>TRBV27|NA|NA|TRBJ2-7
TGTGCCAGCAGTGGCCGACAGGATCCTTACGAGCAGTACTTC
CASSGRQDPYEQYF
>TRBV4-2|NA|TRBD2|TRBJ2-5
TGTGCCAGCAGCGCTAGCGGGGGAGTGCTTCAAGAGACCCAGTACTTC
CASSASGGVLQETQYF
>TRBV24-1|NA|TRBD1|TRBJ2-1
TGTGCCACCAGTGATCTGGGGTTACAGGGGGACTACAATGAGCAGTTCTTC
CATSDLGLQGDYNEQFF
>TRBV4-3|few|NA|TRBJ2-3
TGCGCCAGCAGCCTTCCAGGGGGGGCTACGCAGTATTTT
CASSLPGGATQYF
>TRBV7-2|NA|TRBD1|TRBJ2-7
TGTGCCAGCAGCCCGGGACAGATTACCTACGAGCAGTACTTC
CASSPGQITYEQYF
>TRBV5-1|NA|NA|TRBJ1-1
TGCGCCAGCAGCTATAGGGGGGGGAGCACTGAAGCTTTCTTT
CASSYRGGSTEAFF
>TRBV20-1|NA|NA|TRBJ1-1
TGCAGTGCTAGAGTCGGGAAGCAGATCCCTACGGGGGGGACTGAAGCTTTCTTT
CSARVGKQIPTGGTEAFF
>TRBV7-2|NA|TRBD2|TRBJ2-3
TGTGCCAGCAGCCCTAGCGGCCCCACAGATACGCAGTATTTT
CASSPSGPTDTQYF
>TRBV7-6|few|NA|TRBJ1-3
TGTGCCAGCAGCCCAAATGAGATAAACACCATATATTTT
CASSPNEINTIYF
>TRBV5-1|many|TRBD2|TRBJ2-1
TGCGCCAGCAGCCGTACCGGGACTACCAATGAGCAGTTCTTC
CASSRTGTTNEQFF
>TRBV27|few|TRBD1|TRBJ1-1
TGTGCCAGCCGACTCCTACAGGGGAGGGACACTGAAGCTTTCTTT
CASRLLQGRDTEAFF
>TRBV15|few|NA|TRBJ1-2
TGTGCCACCAGCAGATCGGACGGTTATGGCTACACCTTC
CATSRSDGYGYTF
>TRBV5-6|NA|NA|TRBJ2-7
TGTGCCAGCAGCTTGAGGGACCTTTCCTACGAGCAGTACTTC
CASSLRDLSYEQYF
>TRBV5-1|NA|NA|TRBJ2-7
TGCGCCAGCAGCTTGGAGGTGAATTACGAGCAGTACTTC
CASSLEVNYEQYF
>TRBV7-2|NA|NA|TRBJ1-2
TGTGCCAGCAGCTTAGTCGTCAGCCCTAACTATGGCTACACCTTC
CASSLVVSPNYGYTF
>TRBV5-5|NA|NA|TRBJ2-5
TGTGCCAGCAGCTTTCCGGGACGTGAAGAGACCCAGTACTTC
CASSFPGREETQYF
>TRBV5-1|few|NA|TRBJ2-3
TGCGCCAGCAGTACGAGGGAAAGAAGCACAGATACGCAGTATTTT
CASSTRERSTDTQYF
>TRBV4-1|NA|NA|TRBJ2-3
TGCGCCAGCAGCCAACAAGGCCAGGCAGTCACAGATACGCAGTATTTT
CASSQQGQAVTDTQYF
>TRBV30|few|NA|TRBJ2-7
TGTGCCTGGAGTGTCCCTCGGGAGCTCTACGAGCAGTACTTC
CAWSVPRELYEQYF
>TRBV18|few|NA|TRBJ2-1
TGTGCCAGCTCACCATTTCAGGGGTTTAAGGATGAGCAGTTCTTC
CASSPFQGFKDEQFF
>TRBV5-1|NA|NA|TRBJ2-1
TGCGCCAGCAGCTTACTAGATCTGATGATCAATGAGCAGTTCTTC
CASSLLDLMINEQFF
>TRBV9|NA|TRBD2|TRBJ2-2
TGTGCCAGCAGCCCCCCGGGGGGGCTAGCTTCCGCCGGGGAGCTGTTTTTT
CASSPPGGLASAGELFF
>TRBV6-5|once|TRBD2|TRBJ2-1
TGTGCCAGCAGTATCTCGATGGCGGGGGGGCTCGGGGATGAGCAGTTCTTC
CASSISMAGGLGDEQFF
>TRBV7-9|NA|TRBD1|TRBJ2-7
TGTGCCAGCAGCTTGGGGCTATACCGGGACAGGGGAAGGAGCGAGCAGTACTTC
CASSLGLYRDRGRSEQYF
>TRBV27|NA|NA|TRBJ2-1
TGTGCCAGCAGCCCATTCAGGGACGACAATGAGCAGTTCTTC
CASSPFRDDNEQFF